Listed here are 16 T cell receptor beta chains from one sample, sequenced in a study of resident and recirculating memory T cells in vitiligo. Method: immunoSEQ multiplex PCR; TCRdb's copy keeps in-frame clones and lacks some. The sample carries 40,000 to 50,000 clones, about nine tenths recorded once. Sequencing used blood. Receptors originate from a male donor with vitiligo.

The V call is TRBV30, the J call TRBJ1-5, with TRBD1 matching 7 bases. The V and J ends lost 2 bases and 9 bases, in that order; junction bases with no gene match: 7. Germline CDR1 GTSNPN, CDR2 SVGIG (reference sequence). The CDR3 length is 13 residues. CDR3 nucleotide sequence: TGTGCCTGGAGTACAGGGGTAGAAATGCCCCAGCATTTT. Amino acids: CAWSTGVEMPQHF.

By frequency in the sample, this clone is medium-sized. This chain connects TRBV19 to TRBJ1-5, with D unresolved. The length of the CDR3 is 16 residues. With 0 bases removed from V and 5 bases from J, the gap between germline ends came to 14 bases. CDR1 is LNHDA, CDR2 SQIVND, per germline (reference sequence). CDR3 nucleotide sequence: TGTGCCAGTAGTATAGACCATGACTCCGGCCATCAGCCCCAGCATTTT. Its translation is CASSIDHDSGHQPQHF.

The chain links TRBV15 to TRBJ1-2; a weak D match, TRBD1 (5 bases). CDR1 LNHNV and CDR2 YYDKDF come from the germline V gene (reference sequence). The CDR3 is 13 residues long. Deletions cut 4 bases from V and 4 bases from J, with 10 bases between. This CDR3 is CATSTRQFYGYTF. The CDR3 region has the DNA TGTGCCACCAGCACCCGACAGTTCTATGGCTACACCTTC.

The J gene is TRBJ2-1, the V gene TRBV6-5, with 12 bases fitting TRBD2. The CDR3 has 14 amino acids. The germline CDR1 and CDR2 sequences are MNHEY and SVGAGI. J was trimmed by 5 bases and V by 7 bases; bases with no gene match: 3. The CDR3 is CASTRTSGDNEQFF. CDR3 bases: TGTGCCAGCACCCGGACTAGCGGGGACAATGAGCAGTTCTTC.

The V and J genes are TRBV5-1 and TRBJ2-7, with TRBD1 as a possible D gene (5 bases). This CDR3 spans 14 amino acids. Germline CDR1 and CDR2: SGHRS and YFSETQ. Trimming cost V 0 bases and J 6 bases, with 13 bases left between them. The chain's CDR3 is CASSLEWGRTEQYF. The CDR3 DNA follows: TGCGCCAGCAGCTTGGAATGGGGCCGGACCGAGCAGTACTTC.

This sequence joins TRBV2 and TRBJ2-7; possibly TRBD1 for D (5 bases). Germline CDR1 and CDR2: SNHLY and FYNNEI. The CDR3 is made up of 13 amino acids. The CDR3 bases are TGTGCTGGGGCCGTGGGTGGATCCTACGAGCAGTACTTC. Protein: CAGAVGGSYEQYF.

The chain uses TRBV21-1 and TRBJ1-1; the D call TRBD1 from the table was never checked on the DNA. TRBV21-1 is a pseudogene. The CDR3 extends over 16 amino acids. DNA of the CDR3: TGTGCCAGCAGCAAAGGTACAGGGGGGATGAACACTGAAGCTTTCTTT. Encoded protein: CASSKGTGGMNTEAFF.

This chain uses TRBV7-2 with TRBJ2-7; no reliable D call. The V gene lost 1 base and the J gene lost 5 bases, with 15 bases spanning the gap. Germline-derived CDR1 and CDR2 are SGHTA and FQGNSA. This CDR3 comprises 15 residues. CDR3 sequence: CASSLVDSPPHEQYF. The DNA for the CDR3 is TGTGCCAGCAGCTTAGTAGATAGCCCACCTCACGAGCAGTACTTC.

This rearrangement joins TRBV19 to TRBJ2-3; possibly TRBD2 for D (6 bases). CDR1 is LNHDA, CDR2 SQIVND, per germline (reference sequence). V shed 5 bases and J shed 5 bases, with 23 bases lying between them. The CDR3 runs 17 residues. DNA for the CDR3: TGTGCCAGTAGTCTAAGGTGGAGGGCAGATTATCAAGATACGCAGTATTTT. It encodes CASSLRWRADYQDTQYF.

The chain is built from TRBV4-3 and TRBJ2-5; weak D call: TRBD2 (6 bases). CDR1 and CDR2 (germline): LGHNA, YSLEER. This CDR3 region has 15 residues. The V end was cut by 1 base, the J end by 5 bases, with 14 bases between. The CDR3 DNA reads TGCGCCAGCAGCCAAGTTCCGGGCCGGGAGGAGACCCAGTACTTC. It yields the protein CASSQVPGREETQYF.

The chain uses TRBV7-9 and TRBJ1-4; no clear D gene. The V gene's germline CDR1 is SEHNR and CDR2 FQNEAQ (reference sequence). The V end lost 5 bases, the J end lost 6 bases, and 16 bases lay between the germline ends. The CDR3 has 15 residues. CDR3 residues: CASSLKSGPDEKLFF. CDR3 nucleotide sequence: TGTGCCAGCAGCCTAAAGTCGGGTCCCGATGAAAAACTGTTTTTT.

V is TRBV7-9 and J is TRBJ1-1, with TRBD1 matching over 7 bases. Per germline, CDR1 SEHNR and CDR2 FQNEAQ (reference sequence). This CDR3 spans 14 amino acids. With 5 bases clipped from V and 4 bases from J, the junction kept 7 bases outside the gene matches. The CDR3 reads CASSQQGSGTEAFF. The CDR3 DNA is TGTGCCAGCAGCCAACAGGGGAGTGGCACTGAAGCTTTCTTT.

V gene TRBV15 combines with J gene TRBJ1-1; TRBD1 matches 11 bases. This CDR3 spans 13 amino acids. Germline V gene sequence: CDR1 LNHNV, CDR2 YYDKDF (reference sequence). V trimming: 5 bases; J trimming: 10 bases; junction bases outside the gene matches: 6. This chain's CDR3 is CATSPRTGGRAFF. The CDR3 region has the DNA TGTGCCACCAGCCCCCGGACAGGGGGCAGAGCTTTCTTT.

CDR3: CASSIDPGTGTQYF. The CDR3 bases are TGTGCCAGTAGTATAGATCCCGGGACAGGCACGCAGTATTTT. The V and J genes are TRBV19 and TRBJ2-3, with 8 bases that match TRBD1. In germline, CDR1 is LNHDA, CDR2 SQIVND (reference sequence). V gave up 0 bases and J gave up 9 bases; unmatched junction bases: 5. This CDR3 has 14 residues.

The genes are TRBV7-2 and TRBJ1-1, with D tentatively TRBD1 (6 bases). With 5 bases removed from V and 4 bases from J, the gap between germline ends came to 14 bases. CDR1 is SGHTA and CDR2 is FQGNSA in the germline V gene. The CDR3 has 14 residues. The CDR3 region has the DNA TGTGCCAGCAGCATCAGGGGTGTAGGCACTGAAGCTTTCTTT. Residues: CASSIRGVGTEAFF.

This chain connects TRBV7-2 to TRBJ2-1; TRBD2 agrees at 11 bases. Losses at the gene ends were 4 bases for V and 13 bases for J; bases not matched to a gene: 9. The CDR3 totals 14 residues. CDR1 is SGHTA, CDR2 FQGNSA, per germline. CDR3 bases: TGTGCCAGCAGCTCCAGCCATCTAGCGGGGGGCCAGTTCTTC. This translates into CASSSSHLAGGQFF. The full variable domain, its missing parts supplied by reference TRBV7-2 and TRBJ2-1, is GAGVSQSPSNKVTEKGKDVELRCDPISGHTALYWYRQSLGQGLEFLIYFQGNSAPDKSGLPSDRFSAERTGGSVSTLTIQRTQQEDSAVYLCASSSSHLAGGQFFGPGTRLTVL.